This entry features one T cell receptor (beta chain) sequence. These data come from a study of blood T cell repertoires in COVID-19. On the study more broadly: The cDNA or gDNA used as material had been derived from T cells, B-cell-depleted T cells, or PBMCs.

Authors' data handling: The assay estimated nucleated cells by amplifying reference gene primers. Method: immunoSEQ multiplex PCR; TCRdb's copy keeps in-frame clones and lacks some. The V and J calls and clone size come from that table; D and trimming were worked out from the DNA. The sample records roughly 45,000 clones, approximately 86% being singletons. Unmatched junction bases numbered 21, after V lost 1 base and J lost 5 bases. The CDR3 consists of 22 residues. CDR1 is MNHEY, CDR2 SMNVEV, per germline (reference sequence). The gene calls are TRBV27 and TRBJ1-6, with 9 bases that match TRBD1. Input material: peripheral blood. This receptor was taken from a man aged 55 to 70 with active COVID-19. CDR3 sequence: CASSLFSAGTGLGVPHNSPLHF. The CDR3 DNA follows: TGTGCCAGCAGTTTATTCAGCGCGGGGACAGGGTTGGGCGTGCCCCATAATTCACCCCTCCACTTT.